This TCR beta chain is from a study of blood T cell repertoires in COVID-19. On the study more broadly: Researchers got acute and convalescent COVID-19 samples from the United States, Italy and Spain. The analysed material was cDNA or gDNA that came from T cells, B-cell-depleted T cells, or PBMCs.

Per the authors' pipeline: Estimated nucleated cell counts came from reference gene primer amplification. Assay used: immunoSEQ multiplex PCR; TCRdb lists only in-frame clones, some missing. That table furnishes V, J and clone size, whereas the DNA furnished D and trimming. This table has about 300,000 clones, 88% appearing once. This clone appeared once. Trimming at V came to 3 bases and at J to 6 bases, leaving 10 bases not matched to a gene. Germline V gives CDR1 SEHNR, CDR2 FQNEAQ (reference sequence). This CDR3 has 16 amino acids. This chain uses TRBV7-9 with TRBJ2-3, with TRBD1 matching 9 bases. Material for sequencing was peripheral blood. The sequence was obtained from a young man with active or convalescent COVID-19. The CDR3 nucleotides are TGTGCCAGCAGCTTGAATACAGGGGGCGCATGGGATACGCAGTATTTT. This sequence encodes CASSLNTGGAWDTQYF. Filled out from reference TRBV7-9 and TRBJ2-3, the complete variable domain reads DTGVSQNPRHKITKRGQNVTFRCDPISEHNRLYWYRQTLGQGPEFLTYFQNEAQLEKSRLLSDRFSAERPKGSFSTLEIQRTEQGDSAMYLCASSLNTGGAWDTQYFGPGTRLTVL.